This TCR beta chain was recorded in a study of T cell repertoires in cytomegalovirus infection. Findings and limits, study-wide: Dominating the ex vivo response were TCR beta clonotypes that were CMV-specific and HLA-C-restricted.

This clonotype occurred many times. Its antigen is undetermined. This CDR3 has 18 residues. The V end lost 4 bases, the J end lost 0 bases, and 21 bases lay between the germline ends. TCRdb re-called the reads with MiXCR, one entry per CDR3 protein. Among hundreds of thousands of distinct CDR3 sequences, about 33% were seen once, and the ten largest hold around an eighth. The TCR sequence derives from a human donor in good health (CMV status not recorded). Some clones in this sample may be carry-over from other donors' samples. Sequenced material: cultured CD8+ T cells from PBMCs, taken from culture after CMV antigen stimulation. The rearrangement links TRBV12-3 or TRBV12-4 to TRBJ1-1; weak D call: TRBD1 (6 bases). The CDR3 loop reads CASSSYPPDSWLNTEAFF. For the CDR3, the DNA is TGTGCCAGCAGTTCCTACCCCCCGGACAGTTGGTTGAACACTGAAGCTTTCTTT.